The clone carrying this T cell receptor beta chain was seen a handful of times. The record originates from a study of T cell changes during pregnancy in multiple sclerosis. The germline V and J ends were trimmed by 0 bases and 3 bases, with 8 bases remaining between them. CDR1 is SGHAT and CDR2 is FQNNGV in the germline V gene. This CDR3 is built from 14 residues. Assay: immunoSEQ multiplex PCR; the TCRdb copy retains only in-frame clones and omits some. The table includes tens of thousands of clones, over 75% detected once. This chain links TRBV11-2 with TRBJ2-5; no reliable D call. The sequence was obtained from a female donor in good health, enrolled as a control in a pregnancy study. Specimen: peripheral blood, collected in the first trimester of pregnancy. CDR3 residues: CASSLDLLKETQYF. The CDR3 DNA follows: TGTGCCAGCAGCTTAGATTTACTGAAAGAGACCCAGTACTTC.